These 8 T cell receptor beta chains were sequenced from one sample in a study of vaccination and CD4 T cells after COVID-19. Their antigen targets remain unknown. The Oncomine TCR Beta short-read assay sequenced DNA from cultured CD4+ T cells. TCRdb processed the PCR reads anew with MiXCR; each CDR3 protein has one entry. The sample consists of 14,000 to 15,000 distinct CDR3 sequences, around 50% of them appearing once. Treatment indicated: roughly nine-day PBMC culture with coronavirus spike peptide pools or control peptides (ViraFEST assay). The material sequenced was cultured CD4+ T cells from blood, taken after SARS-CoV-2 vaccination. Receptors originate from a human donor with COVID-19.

The CDR3 loop is CASSYSTVNYGYTF. The CDR3 DNA reads TGTGCCAGCAGTTACTCTACCGTTAACTATGGCTACACCTTC. V usage is TRBV6-2 or TRBV6-3 and J usage is TRBJ1-2; D remains ambiguous. With 0 bases removed from V and 1 base from J, the gap between germline ends came to 6 bases. The germline gives CDR1 MNHEY, CDR2 SVGEGT. The CDR3 has 14 amino acids.

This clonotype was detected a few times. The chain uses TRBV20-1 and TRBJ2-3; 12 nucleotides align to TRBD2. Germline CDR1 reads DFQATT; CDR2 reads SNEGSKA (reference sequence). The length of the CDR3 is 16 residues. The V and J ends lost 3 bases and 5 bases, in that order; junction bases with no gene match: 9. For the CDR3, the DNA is TGCAGTGCTAGGCCCGGACTAGCGGGGACTCAAGATACGCAGTATTTT. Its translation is CSARPGLAGTQDTQYF.

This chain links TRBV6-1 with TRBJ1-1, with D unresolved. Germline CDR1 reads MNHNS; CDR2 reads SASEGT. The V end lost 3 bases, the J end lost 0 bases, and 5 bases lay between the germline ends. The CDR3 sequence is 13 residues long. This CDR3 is CASSEGVNTEAFF. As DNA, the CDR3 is TGTGCCAGCAGTGAGGGCGTGAACACTGAAGCTTTCTTT.

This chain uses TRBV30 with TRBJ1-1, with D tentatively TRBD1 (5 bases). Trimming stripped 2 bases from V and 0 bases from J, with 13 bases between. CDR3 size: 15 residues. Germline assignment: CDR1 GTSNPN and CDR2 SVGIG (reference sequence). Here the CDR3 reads CAWSHFGTLNTEAFF. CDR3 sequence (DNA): TGTGCCTGGAGTCATTTTGGGACGCTGAACACTGAAGCTTTCTTT.

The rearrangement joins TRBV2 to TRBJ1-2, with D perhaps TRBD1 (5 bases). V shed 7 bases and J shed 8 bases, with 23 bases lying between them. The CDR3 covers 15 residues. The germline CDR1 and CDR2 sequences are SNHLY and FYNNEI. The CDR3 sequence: CASKLEEGAAVGYTF. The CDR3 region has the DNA TGTGCCAGCAAGTTGGAAGAAGGGGCTGCGGTGGGCTACACCTTC.

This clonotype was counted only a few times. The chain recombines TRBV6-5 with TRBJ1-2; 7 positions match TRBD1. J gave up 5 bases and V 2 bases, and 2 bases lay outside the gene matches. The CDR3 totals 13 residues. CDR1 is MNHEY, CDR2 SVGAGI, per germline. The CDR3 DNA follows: TGTGCCAGCAGTTACGGACAGGAGTATGGCTACACCTTC. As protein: CASSYGQEYGYTF.

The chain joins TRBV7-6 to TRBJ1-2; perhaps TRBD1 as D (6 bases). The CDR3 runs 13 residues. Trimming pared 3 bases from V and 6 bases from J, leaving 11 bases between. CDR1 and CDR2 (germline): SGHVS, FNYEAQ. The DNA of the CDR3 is TGTGCCAGCAGCTTCCTACAGGGAGATGGCTACACCTTC. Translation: CASSFLQGDGYTF.

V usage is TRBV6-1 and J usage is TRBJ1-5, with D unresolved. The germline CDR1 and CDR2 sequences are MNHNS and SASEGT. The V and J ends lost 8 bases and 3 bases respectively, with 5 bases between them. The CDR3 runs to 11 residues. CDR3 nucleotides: TGTGCCAGCGGAGTCAATCAGCCCCAGCATTTT. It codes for CASGVNQPQHF.